What follows describes a single TCR beta chain. The clone's antigen remains unknown. No base quality information exists; no much larger clone differs at one position. Donors were healthy HIV-negative adults with no recently reported acute infections or vaccinations. All donors were Caucasian adults living in Nashville, Tennessee, USA. The CD8 memory samples were a combination of magnetically selected CD45RO+ cells and CCR7-negative CD45RA+ effector memory (TemRA) cells. After blood collection by leukapheresis, PBMCs were isolated using Ficoll-Histopaque density gradient centrifugation and then cryopreserved in the vapor phase of liquid nitrogen. Purity and quantity of every magnetically sorted T cell population were checked by analytical flow cytometry. Genomic DNA was isolated from each sorted fraction and quantified by UV absorbance on a Nanodrop 2000c. The sample is drawn from a study of shared clonotypes between healthy human individuals (dated by TCRdb to the early 2020s). Looking at the study overall: Three men and two women, aged 18 to 49 years, made up the cohort. The study deeply sequenced blood TCR repertoires of five healthy adults to estimate repertoire size and the extent of clonotype sharing between individuals. For each donor, CD4 naive and CD4 memory were each run on three plates, CD8 naive on two plates, and CD8 memory on one plate. Different laboratories and diverse techniques were used to prepare libraries and sequence TCR repertoires, to increase sequencing depth and limit assay-specific biases. Leukapheresis yielded between about 0.8 and 8.9 billion PBMCs per donor. Study-level results and caveats: Only blood was sampled, and tissue TCR repertoires likely differ from those in blood. About 5% of naive CD4, around 3.6% of naive CD8, about 2.5% of memory CD4, and approximately 0.39% of memory CD8 clonotypes were shared across four donors. The small number of donors limited the genetic and exposure-history diversity represented. Based on pairwise subsampling, the degree of clonotype sharing among donors was expected to be affected by sequencing depth. Compared with non-shared clonotypes, the clonotypes found in all four sorted-subset donors had higher generation probabilities. Larger estimated clonotype richness was generally found for naive subsets than for memory subsets. Incomplete sequencing was indicated by rarefaction of sorted-subset datasets, despite the large sequencing depth.

TCR CDR3 regions were amplified from genomic DNA by multiplex PCR using the deep immunoSEQ assay. For each cell subset, the extracted genomic DNA was distributed evenly across all wells of several immunoSEQ 96-well plates, and each plate served as one replicate. Each replicate PCR for sorted subsets received about 0.2 ug genomic DNA, equal to around 32,000 T cell genomes. Purified libraries were measured with a Qubit 3.0 fluorometer, size-checked on a Bioanalyzer 2100, and measured again with the KAPA Library Quantification kit. Every immunoSEQ 96-well plate was sequenced on a separate single-read 150-cycle Illumina NextSeq 550 flow cell. The source study handled its data this way. Because only junctional sequences without quality scores were contained in the immunoSEQ output, filtering matching that applied to full-length reads could not be performed. To assign V/J genes and CDR3, sequences were annotated against IMGT germline references using PyIR, a Python wrapper for IgBLAST v1.9. Any read was removed if the V/J assignment was weak (E-value above 1e-6), the CDR3 was missing, or the read contained stop codons, out-of-frame junctions, or ambiguous translated residues. V3J clonotypes were defined as sequences sharing the same inferred V gene, J gene, and CDR3 amino acid sequence. Percentage overlap between repertoires was calculated by dividing the number of shared unique clonotypes by the size of the smaller repertoire. RTK rarefaction, the Chao1 estimator, and Recon v2.1 estimates of unobserved clonotypes were used to assess repertoire richness. Generation probabilities were computed with OLGA for all TCRbeta clonotypes obtained by the gDNA method from a few donors. The source is immuneACCESS, and TCRdb retained only in-frame sequences with V and J called. Part of the clones is not carried over; for the studies checked, unresolved V genes explain less than half of this, and the remainder is unexplained. V and J calls and clone size are copied from that table; D and trimming were computed from the DNA. A total of about 330,000 clones appear in this sample, roughly 87% of them only once. 15% to 20% of the sample is in the top ten clones.

The germline V gene specifies SGHTA as CDR1 and FQGNSA as CDR2. V loses 1 base, J loses 7 bases, and the germline ends lie 13 bases apart. The CDR3 runs 14 amino acids, cysteine and phenylalanine included. Kept here is only the CDR3 DNA, which spans 42 bases and is read in frame from base 1. The sequence derives from a man between 18 and 35 years old in good health. The sequence is built from TRBV7-2 and TRBJ1-2, with TRBD1 as a weak D call on 5 bases. Specimen: memory CD8+ T cells sorted from blood. In the paper's terms, the cell subset or site label means: CD45RO+ cells pooled with CCR7-negative TemRA cells. Here is the DNA: TGTGCCAGCAGCTTAGAATCAGGGATACGTGGCTACACCTTC. Protein translation: CASSLESGIRGYTF.